The 32 T cell receptor beta chains listed next were all sequenced from one sample in a study of blood T cell repertoires in COVID-19. Assay: immunoSEQ multiplex PCR; the TCRdb copy retains only in-frame clones and omits some. The profile covers 300,000 to 450,000 clones, with roughly 86% appearing a single time and around 3% taken by the ten largest. Sequencing was performed on peripheral blood. All receptors come from a human donor in a cohort sampled during active COVID-19.

V usage is TRBV28 and J usage is TRBJ1-6; 8 bases align to TRBD1. V lost 4 bases to trimming and J lost 5 bases; unmatched junction nucleotides: 7. In germline, CDR1 is MDHEN, CDR2 SYDVKM. This CDR3 comprises 16 residues. The CDR3 spells CASSSWTGRNNSPLHF. The DNA of the CDR3 is TGTGCCAGCAGTTCTTGGACAGGGCGAAATAATTCACCCCTCCACTTT.

The chain uses TRBV19 and TRBJ1-1; D ambiguous. V lost 7 bases and J lost 5, with 14 bases in between. Germline loops: CDR1 LNHDA, CDR2 SQIVND (reference sequence). This CDR3 has 13 residues. CDR3 sequence (DNA): TGTGCCAGTACAGTCGGAGGGTTGACTGAAGCTTTCTTT. The encoded protein is CASTVGGLTEAFF.

J is TRBJ2-1 and V is TRBV29-1; 8 bases agree with TRBD1. The CDR3 runs to 13 residues. The germline V gene has CDR1 SQVTM and CDR2 ANQGSEA. With V trimmed by 4 bases and J by 4 bases, 3 bases remained unmatched. Here the CDR3 reads CSVGQGSYNEQFF. In nucleotides, the CDR3 is TGCAGCGTTGGACAGGGGAGTTACAATGAGCAGTTCTTC.

This chain links TRBV4-1 with TRBJ1-5; 7 nucleotides align to TRBD1. This CDR3 contains 19 residues. Germline CDR1 is MGHRA and CDR2 is YSYEKL. The V and J ends lost 4 bases and 0 bases, in that order; junction bases with no gene match: 15. CDR3 sequence reads: CASSRIPGQTIISNQPQHF. The CDR3 nucleotides read TGCGCCAGCAGCCGGATCCCGGGACAGACGATAATTAGCAATCAGCCCCAGCATTTT.

The V and J genes are TRBV29-1 and TRBJ1-1; D is possibly TRBD1 (6 bases). CDR1 and CDR2 from the germline V gene are SQVTM and ANQGSEA. Trimming left V 7 bases short and J 3 bases short, with 24 bases between. The CDR3 extends over 16 amino acids. CDR3 nucleotide sequence: TGCAGCGGGGAGGGTGGACACAAGGGGGTCGACACTGAAGCTTTCTTT. As protein: CSGEGGHKGVDTEAFF.

The V gene is TRBV7-8, the J gene TRBJ1-4; D gene uncertain. The germline gives CDR1 SGHVS, CDR2 FQNEAQ. The CDR3 has 18 residues. Trimming cost V 2 bases and J 0 bases, with 16 bases left between them. The CDR3 loop reads CASSLLVASRTTNEKLFF. CDR3 DNA sequence: TGTGCCAGCAGCTTACTCGTAGCGAGCAGAACAACTAATGAAAAACTGTTTTTT.

J is TRBJ2-1 and V is TRBV2; maybe TRBD2 (5 bases). Germline assignment: CDR1 SNHLY and CDR2 FYNNEI. Trimming stripped 5 bases from V and 3 bases from J, with 14 bases between. This CDR3 spans 15 amino acids. This CDR3 reads CASSPSGIIYNEQFF. The CDR3 DNA reads as TGTGCCAGCAGTCCTTCGGGGATAATCTACAATGAGCAGTTCTTC.

This clone was seen just once. The gene calls are TRBV28 and TRBJ1-2; the D is unclear. The germline V and J ends were trimmed by 2 bases and 5 bases, with 24 bases remaining between them. The CDR3 contains 18 residues. CDR1 MDHEN and CDR2 SYDVKM come from the germline V gene. The CDR3 sequence is CASSLTVGGQLRRYGYTF. CDR3 bases: TGTGCCAGCAGTTTAACGGTTGGTGGTCAACTTAGGAGGTATGGCTACACCTTC.

In its sample, this clone was seen once. The chain uses TRBV18 and TRBJ2-7; 8 nucleotides match TRBD1. Losses at the gene ends were 3 bases for V and 3 bases for J; bases not matched to a gene: 4. This CDR3 is 14 amino acids long. From germline, CDR1 is KGHSH and CDR2 LQKENI. CDR3 loop: CASSPRTGNYEQYF. DNA for the CDR3: TGTGCCAGCTCACCGCGGACAGGGAACTACGAGCAGTACTTC.

This chain's CDR3 is CASQEGSGELFF. The CDR3 nucleotides are TGTGCCAGCCAAGAGGGCTCCGGGGAGCTGTTTTTT. V usage is TRBV7-3 and J usage is TRBJ2-2; D may be TRBD2 (5 bases). CDR1 and CDR2 (germline): SGHTA, FQGTGA. The V end lost 8 bases, the J end lost 6 bases, and 10 bases lay between the germline ends. CDR3 length: 12 residues.

This clone was counted a few times. V usage is TRBV5-1 and J usage is TRBJ1-1; D ambiguous. Trimming took 0 bases from V and 1 from J, leaving 7 bases between them. The length of the CDR3 is 14 residues. Germline loops: CDR1 SGHRS, CDR2 YFSETQ. CDR3 sequence: CASSLDGRNTEAFF. The CDR3 DNA reads as TGCGCCAGCAGCTTGGATGGGAGGAACACTGAAGCTTTCTTT.

This rearrangement joins TRBV2 to TRBJ1-2, with D tentatively TRBD1 (5 bases). V gave up 7 bases and J gave up 8 bases, with 26 bases separating them. The CDR3 sequence is 16 residues long. Per germline, CDR1 SNHLY and CDR2 FYNNEI. CDR3 region: CASKETAGKTFLGYTF. The CDR3 nucleotides read TGTGCCAGCAAGGAGACAGCAGGGAAAACTTTTCTCGGCTACACCTTC. The complete variable domain, with remaining parts taken from reference TRBV2 and TRBJ1-2, reads EPEVTQTPSHQVTQMGQEVILRCVPISNHLYFYWYRQILGQKVEFLVSFYNNEISEKSEIFDDQFSVERPDGSNFTLKIRSTKLEDSAMYFCASKETAGKTFLGYTFGSGTRLTVV.

J is TRBJ2-5 and V is TRBV11-2, with TRBD2 matching over 9 bases. Germline CDR1 SGHAT, CDR2 FQNNGV. The J segment lost 5 bases and the V segment lost 8 bases, leaving 12 bases of the junction unmatched. The CDR3 consists of 15 residues. This chain's CDR3 is CASAFGREGGETQYF. CDR3 bases: TGTGCCAGCGCCTTCGGGCGGGAGGGAGGTGAGACCCAGTACTTC.

About this clone: The sample carries other DNA sequences with the same CDR3. The CDR3 spells CASSLAEGSPLHF. CDR3 DNA sequence: TGCGCCAGCAGCTTGGCCGAGGGCTCACCCCTCCACTTT. This chain links TRBV5-1 with TRBJ1-6; D remains unclear. Deletions cut 0 bases from V and 10 bases from J, with 8 bases between. The CDR3 sequence is 13 residues long. Germline assignment: CDR1 SGHRS and CDR2 YFSETQ.

The chain carries TRBV2 and TRBJ2-7; D not certain. CDR1 is SNHLY and CDR2 is FYNNEI in the germline V gene. This CDR3 region has 12 residues. The germline V and J ends were trimmed by 4 bases and 12 bases, with 16 bases remaining between them. Written as DNA, the CDR3 is TGTGCCAGCAGTGGCGGAAGTAGTTGGTTGTACTTC. This encodes CASSGGSSWLYF.

The chain links TRBV3-1 (or the pseudogene TRBV3-2) to TRBJ2-1; the D gene is possibly TRBD2 (5 bases). Germline V lookup: CDR1 LGHDT, CDR2 YNNKEL (reference sequence). The CDR3 loop spans 12 amino acids. The V end was cut by 1 base, the J end by 9 bases, with 7 bases between. The DNA for the CDR3 is TGTGCCAGCAGCCAAGTAGAGGGTGAGCAGTTCTTC. Translating gives CASSQVEGEQFF.

The gene calls are TRBV19 and TRBJ1-2; D is possibly TRBD1 (5 bases). The CDR3 consists of 13 residues. The germline CDR1 and CDR2 sequences are LNHDA and SQIVND (reference sequence). V was cut by 5 bases and J by 3 bases, with 10 bases left in between. The CDR3 spells CASSGARHYGYTF. In DNA, the CDR3 is TGTGCCAGTAGTGGGGCCCGCCACTATGGCTACACCTTC.

This clone has ten or more counts. The CDR3 DNA follows: TGTGCCAGCAGTGAGGGACAGGGTAATTCACCCCTCCACTTT. This encodes CASSEGQGNSPLHF. This chain joins TRBV6-4 and TRBJ1-6; TRBD1 aligns across 9 bases. In germline, CDR1 is MRHNA, CDR2 SNTAGT. This CDR3 has 14 amino acids. V was clipped by 3 bases and J by 6 bases; unmatched bases: 0.

This chain connects TRBV30 to TRBJ1-5; 10 positions agree with TRBD1. Germline V gives CDR1 GTSNPN, CDR2 SVGIG (reference sequence). The CDR3 runs to 15 residues. The V gene end was trimmed by 1 base and the J gene end by 7 bases; junction bases not matched to a gene: 7. This CDR3 is CAWSAWTGGGQPQHF. DNA for the CDR3: TGTGCCTGGAGTGCCTGGACAGGGGGTGGACAGCCCCAGCATTTT.

The chain recombines TRBV6-5 with TRBJ2-3; 8 nucleotides line up with TRBD1. This CDR3 is built from 15 residues. Germline V gene lookup returns CDR1 MNHEY and CDR2 SVGAGI. J gave up 5 bases and V 5 bases, and 9 bases lay outside the gene matches. The CDR3 DNA follows: TGTGCCAGCAGTACTAATGGACAGGGAGGAGATACGCAGTATTTT. This gives the protein CASSTNGQGGDTQYF.

In its sample, this clone was seen a few times. The chain couples TRBV12-1 to TRBJ2-7; the DNA was not compared with TRBD2, the D call given in the table. TRBV12-1 is a pseudogene locus. The CDR3 loop spans 13 amino acids. In nucleotides, the CDR3 is TGTGCCAGCAGCTTTAGCGGGAGTTACGAGCAGTACTTC. Residues: CASSFSGSYEQYF.

The chain carries TRBV3-1 (or the pseudogene TRBV3-2) and TRBJ2-7, with 7 bases identical to TRBD2. The CDR3 extends over 14 amino acids. CDR1 and CDR2 from the germline V gene are LGHDT and YNNKEL (reference sequence). The V and J ends lost 2 bases and 3 bases, in that order; junction bases with no gene match: 4. CDR3 coding DNA: TGTGCCAGCAGCCAAAGACTAGCCGACTACGAGCAGTACTTC. Protein product: CASSQRLADYEQYF.

The chain has TRBV27 and TRBJ2-5, with TRBD2 as a possible D gene (6 bases). This CDR3 contains 15 residues. The ends were cut back, 7 bases at V and 3 bases at J, with 18 bases in the middle. Germline CDR1 is MNHEY and CDR2 is SMNVEV (reference sequence). DNA of the CDR3: TGTGCCAGCACCCTTGGGCAACAGCGGGAAGAGACCCAGTACTTC. This translates into CASTLGQQREETQYF.

V gene TRBV28 combines with J gene TRBJ2-7; tentative D call: TRBD1 (6 bases). This CDR3 is 14 amino acids long. Germline V gene sequence: CDR1 MDHEN, CDR2 SYDVKM. The V gene lost 7 bases and the J gene lost 7 bases, with 20 bases spanning the gap. Here the CDR3 reads CASKGSVGAREQYF. Written as DNA, the CDR3 is TGTGCCAGCAAGGGGTCTGTGGGGGCGCGGGAGCAGTACTTC.

The chain combines TRBV7-5 with TRBJ2-5; the D call in the table, TRBD2, was not verified against the DNA. TRBV7-5 is a listed pseudogene. The CDR3 has 15 residues. As DNA, the CDR3 is TGTGCCAGAAGCTTAAGGTATACGGGAACGGAGACCCAGTACTTC. The encoded protein is CARSLRYTGTETQYF.

The genes are TRBV7-9 and TRBJ2-5; TRBD2 matches at 13 bases. V shed 3 bases and J 4 bases; nucleotides not matched to a gene: 8. The CDR3 length is 17 residues. Germline CDR1 reads SEHNR; CDR2 reads FQNEAQ (reference sequence). CDR3: CASSFRTSGGWGETQYF. CDR3 DNA: TGTGCCAGCAGCTTTAGGACTAGCGGGGGCTGGGGAGAGACCCAGTACTTC.

V gene TRBV4-1 combines with J gene TRBJ2-1; D gene ambiguous. Between the trimmed V and J ends, which lost 1 base and 6 bases, there was a span of 7 bases. This CDR3 region has 13 residues. Germline lookup yields CDR1 MGHRA and CDR2 YSYEKL. CDR3 sequence (DNA): TGCGCCAGCAGCCAAGGGCTCCTCAATGAGCAGTTCTTC. It translates to CASSQGLLNEQFF.

With respect to this clone: The same CDR3 is also encoded by other DNA sequences in this sample. The V call is TRBV5-1, the J call TRBJ1-1; D is undetermined. This CDR3 comprises 13 residues. V was pared by 1 base and J by 1 base, with 5 bases between. Germline CDR1 reads SGHRS; CDR2 reads YFSETQ. This CDR3 is CASSLPGNTEAFF. The CDR3 coding sequence is TGCGCCAGCAGCTTGCCCGGGAACACTGAAGCTTTCTTT. The full variable domain, its missing parts supplied by reference TRBV5-1 and TRBJ1-1, is KAGVTQTPRYLIKTRGQQVTLSCSPISGHRSVSWYQQTPGQGLQFLFEYFSETQRNKGNFPGRFSGRQFSNSRSEMNVSTLELGDSALYLCASSLPGNTEAFFGQGTRLTVV.

The gene calls are TRBV28 and TRBJ1-5, with TRBD1 matching over 7 bases. Losses at the gene ends were 6 bases for V and 5 bases for J; bases not matched to a gene: 10. Looked up from germline, CDR1 is MDHEN and CDR2 is SYDVKM. There are 15 residues in the CDR3. CDR3 loop: CASSFGQGVDQPQHF. The CDR3 coding sequence is TGTGCCAGCAGCTTCGGGCAGGGGGTCGATCAGCCCCAGCATTTT.

The chain carries TRBV29-1 and TRBJ2-1, with 8 nucleotides matching TRBD2. Looked up from germline, CDR1 is SQVTM and CDR2 is ANQGSEA. The CDR3 runs to 14 residues. The V and J ends lost 0 bases and 8 bases, in that order; junction bases with no gene match: 6. This chain's CDR3 is CSVEDRRRGDEQFF. The CDR3 region has the DNA TGCAGCGTTGAAGATCGGCGGCGGGGGGATGAGCAGTTCTTC.

The rearrangement joins TRBV19 to TRBJ1-5, with 9 bases lining up with TRBD1. Germline V gives CDR1 LNHDA, CDR2 SQIVND (reference sequence). The CDR3 is 17 amino acids. With V trimmed by 7 bases and J by 0 bases, 10 bases remained unmatched. The CDR3 protein is CASTPRRQGGSNQPQHF. In nucleotides, the CDR3 is TGTGCCAGTACCCCTCGGAGACAGGGGGGTAGCAATCAGCCCCAGCATTTT.

The chain couples TRBV6-5 to TRBJ1-2; no definite D call. V was shortened by 5 bases and J by 4 bases, with 14 bases between the two germline ends. CDR3 size: 14 residues. Germline V gene sequence: CDR1 MNHEY, CDR2 SVGAGI. The CDR3, as DNA: TGTGCCAGCAGTAGCGGGGAGGCCTTCTATGGCTACACCTTC. Protein: CASSSGEAFYGYTF.